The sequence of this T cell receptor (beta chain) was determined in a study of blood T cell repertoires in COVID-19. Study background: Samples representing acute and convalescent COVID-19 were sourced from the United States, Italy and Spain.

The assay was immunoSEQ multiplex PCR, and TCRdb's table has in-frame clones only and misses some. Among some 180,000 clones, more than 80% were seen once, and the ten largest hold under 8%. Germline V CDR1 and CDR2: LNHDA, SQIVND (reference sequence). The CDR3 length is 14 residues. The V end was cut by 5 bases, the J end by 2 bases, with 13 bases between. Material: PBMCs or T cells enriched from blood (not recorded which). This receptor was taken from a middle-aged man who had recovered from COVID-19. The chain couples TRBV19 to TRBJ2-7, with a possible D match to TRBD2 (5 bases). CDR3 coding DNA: TGTGCCAGTAGTGCAACGGAGGCTGCCTACGAGCAGTACTTC. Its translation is CASSATEAAYEQYF.